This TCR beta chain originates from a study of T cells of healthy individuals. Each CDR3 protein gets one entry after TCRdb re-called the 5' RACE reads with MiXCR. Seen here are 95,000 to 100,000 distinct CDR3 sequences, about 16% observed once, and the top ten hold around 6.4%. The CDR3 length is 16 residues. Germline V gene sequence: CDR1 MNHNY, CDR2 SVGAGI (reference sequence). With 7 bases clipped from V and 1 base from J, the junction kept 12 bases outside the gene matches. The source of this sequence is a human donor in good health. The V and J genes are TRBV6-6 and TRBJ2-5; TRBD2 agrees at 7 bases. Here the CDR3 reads CASTSKRGATQETQYF. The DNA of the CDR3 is TGTGCCAGCACGTCCAAGCGGGGTGCAACCCAAGAGACCCAGTACTTC.